This T cell receptor beta chain comes out of a study of blood T cell repertoires in COVID-19. This clone was observed once. Trimming removed 3 bases from V and 3 bases from J; junction bases left unmatched: 4. The CDR3 extends over 15 amino acids. From germline, CDR1 is SGHNT and CDR2 YYREEE (reference sequence). Using immunoSEQ multiplex PCR, the repertoire was profiled, and TCRdb retains in-frame clones only, with some absent. The data hold 200,000 or so clones, with 80% to 90% observed a single time. The sequencing input was peripheral blood. This chain connects TRBV5-4 to TRBJ2-1, with 9 bases lining up with TRBD2. This TCR was sampled from a woman of 80 years or more with COVID-19, enrolled during active disease. The CDR3 coding sequence is TGTGCCAGCAGCTCGGGACTAGCTTACTACAATGAGCAGTTCTTC. Protein product: CASSSGLAYYNEQFF.